This T cell receptor (beta chain) was recovered during a study of CD8 T cells in ankylosing spondylitis. Remarks on this clonotype: Its antigen is still unknown.

The authors made TCR beta libraries by quantitative 5'-RACE with molecular barcodes. TCRdb fed the 5' RACE reads into MiXCR, producing one record per CDR3 protein. The table includes 200,000 to 250,000 distinct CDR3 sequences, about 16% detected once. Regarding the study as a whole: Both synovial fluid and blood in reactive arthritis had previously been reported to carry some motif variants. The study identified a TCR beta motif of about eight highly homologous variants that appeared characteristic of ankylosing spondylitis blood. Relatively scarce in peripheral blood, disease-linked clones were CD8+. Disease-associated clones were reportedly significantly overrepresented in matched ankylosing spondylitis synovial fluid.

This CDR3 has 14 residues. V was trimmed by 5 bases and J by 1 base, leaving 12 bases between them. Germline loops: CDR1 SQVTM, CDR2 ANQGSEA. Source material: blood, either unsorted or a sorted T cell fraction (not recorded which). The chain joins TRBV29-1 to TRBJ1-3, with D possibly matching TRBD1 (5 bases). This receptor was identified in a male donor with ankylosing spondylitis. The CDR3 protein is CSVIQDLSGNTIYF. CDR3 DNA: TGCAGCGTTATACAGGACTTATCTGGAAACACCATATATTTT.